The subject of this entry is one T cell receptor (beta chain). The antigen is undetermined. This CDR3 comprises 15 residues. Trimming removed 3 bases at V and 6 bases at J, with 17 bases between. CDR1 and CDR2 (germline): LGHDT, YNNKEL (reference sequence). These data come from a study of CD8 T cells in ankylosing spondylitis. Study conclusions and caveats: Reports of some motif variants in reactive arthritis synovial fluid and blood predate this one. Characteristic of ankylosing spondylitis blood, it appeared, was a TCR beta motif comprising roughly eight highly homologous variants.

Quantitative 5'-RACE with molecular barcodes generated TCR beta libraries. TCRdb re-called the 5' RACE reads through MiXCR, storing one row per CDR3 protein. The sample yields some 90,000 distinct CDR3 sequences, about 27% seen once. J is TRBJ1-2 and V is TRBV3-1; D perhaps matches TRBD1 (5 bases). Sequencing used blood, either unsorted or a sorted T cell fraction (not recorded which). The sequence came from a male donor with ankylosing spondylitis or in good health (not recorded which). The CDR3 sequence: CASSHLSRGQDGYTF. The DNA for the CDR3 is TGTGCCAGCAGCCACCTCTCACGTGGACAAGATGGCTACACCTTC.